This T cell receptor (beta chain) was retrieved from a study of shared clonotypes between healthy human individuals (dated by TCRdb to 2019 to 2021). Context from the whole study: The cohort included a few men and a couple of women between 18 and 49 years of age. Per donor, three plates each were used for CD4 naive and CD4 memory, two for CD8 naive, and one for CD8 memory. To estimate repertoire size and how much clonotype sharing occurs between individuals, the study deeply sequenced the blood TCR repertoires of several healthy adults. Different laboratories and diverse techniques were used to prepare libraries and sequence TCR repertoires, to increase sequencing depth and limit assay-specific biases. Leukapheresis yielded between about 0.9 and 9.5 billion PBMCs per donor. Overall study results and their limits: Sampling was limited to blood, and TCR repertoires in tissue likely differ from TCR repertoires in blood. Compared with non-shared clonotypes, the clonotypes found in all four sorted-subset donors had higher generation probabilities. Pairwise subsampling led to the expectation that sequencing depth would affect the degree of clonotype sharing among donors. Because the study included only a small number of donors, the genetic and exposure-history diversity represented was limited. Sharing across several donors was observed for approximately 5% of naive CD4, 3% to 3.5% of naive CD8, 2.3% of memory CD4, and about 0.39% of memory CD8 clonotypes. Estimated clonotype richness was generally larger for naive than for memory subsets. Incomplete sequencing was indicated by rarefaction of sorted-subset datasets, despite the large sequencing depth.

The donors were healthy, HIV-negative adults with no recently reported acute infections or vaccinations. Every donor was a Caucasian adult living in Nashville, Tennessee, USA. CD4+ T cells were enriched by magnetic negative selection, after which naive cells were positively selected on CD45RA and the negative fraction was taken as the memory subset. Blood was obtained by leukapheresis, after which PBMCs were separated by Ficoll-Histopaque density gradient centrifugation and cryopreserved in liquid nitrogen vapor phase. Analytical flow cytometry was used to check the purity and quantity of each magnetically sorted T cell population. Genomic DNA was isolated from every sorted fraction and measured by UV absorbance on a Nanodrop 2000c. From the cysteine up to the phenylalanine, the CDR3 has a length of 18 residues. Only the CDR3 region is kept as DNA, spanning 54 bases read in frame from base 1. CDR1 and CDR2, per the germline V gene (reference sequence), are SEHNR and FQNEAQ. A distance of 21 bases separates the germline ends of V and J, which lose 4 bases and 0 bases respectively.

Using the deep immunoSEQ assay, TCR CDR3 regions were amplified from genomic DNA by multiplex PCR. Extracted genomic DNA from each cell subset was spread evenly across all wells of several immunoSEQ 96-well plates, with each plate serving as a replicate. For sorted subsets, 150 to 250 ng of genomic DNA, equivalent to tens of thousands of T cell genomes, went into each replicate PCR. The purified libraries were quantified using a Qubit 3.0 fluorometer, sized with a Bioanalyzer 2100, and then quantified again using the KAPA Library Quantification kit. A separate single-read 150-cycle Illumina NextSeq 550 flow cell was used to sequence each immunoSEQ 96-well plate. The authors' pipeline ran thus. Because the immunoSEQ output included only junctional sequences and no quality scores, the filtering could not be the same as the filtering used for full-length reads. To assign V/J genes and CDR3, sequences were annotated using PyIR, a Python wrapper for IgBLAST v1.9, with IMGT germline references. Reads were removed for weak V/J assignments (E-value above 1e-6), missing CDR3, stop codons, out-of-frame junctions, or ambiguous translated residues. V3J clonotypes were defined as sequences sharing an identical inferred V gene, J gene, and CDR3 amino acid sequence. To compute the percentage overlap between repertoires, the number of shared unique clonotypes was divided by the size of the smaller repertoire. Three approaches were used to assess repertoire richness: RTK rarefaction, the Chao1 estimator, and Recon v2.1 estimates of unobserved clonotypes. Generation probabilities were computed with OLGA for all TCRbeta clonotypes obtained by the gDNA method from four donors. In TCRdb, the immuneACCESS table is reduced to in-frame sequences with V and J assigned. These tables do not hold every clone; where another copy was compared, an unresolved V gene accounts for under half, and the others remain unexplained. V and J calls and clone size are copied from that table; D and trimming were computed from the DNA. This sample comprises about 2.4 million clones, over 85% of them detected only once. Of the sample, 0.35% to 0.45% falls within the top ten clones.

This clone was seen more than once but under ten times. Its antigen remains unidentified. One base away there is no much larger clone; base qualities are not given. In the same sample, other DNA sequences code for this CDR3. Specimen: naive CD4+ T cells from PBMCs. The cell subset or site label of this sample denotes: CD45RA+ positively selected. The chain uses TRBV7-9 and TRBJ1-1, with no confidently assigned D gene. The receptor's source is a man between 18 and 29 years old in good health. Some clones in this sample may be carry-over from other donors' samples. In nucleotides, the sequence is TGTGCCAGCAGCTCAACGCAAGCGCGAATCCGAATGAACACTGAAGCTTTCTTT. Its protein is CASSSTQARIRMNTEAFF.